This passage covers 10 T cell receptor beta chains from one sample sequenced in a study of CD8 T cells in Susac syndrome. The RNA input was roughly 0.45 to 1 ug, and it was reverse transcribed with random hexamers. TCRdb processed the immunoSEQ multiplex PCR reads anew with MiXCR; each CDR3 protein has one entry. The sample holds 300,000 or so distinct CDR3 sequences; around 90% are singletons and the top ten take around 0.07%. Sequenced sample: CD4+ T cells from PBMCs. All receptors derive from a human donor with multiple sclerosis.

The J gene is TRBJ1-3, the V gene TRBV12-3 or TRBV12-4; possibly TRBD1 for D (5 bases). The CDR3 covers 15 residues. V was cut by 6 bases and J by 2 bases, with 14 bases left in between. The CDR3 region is CASSPPQGAGNTIYF. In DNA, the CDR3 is TGTGCCAGCAGCCCGCCTCAGGGAGCTGGAAACACCATATATTTT.

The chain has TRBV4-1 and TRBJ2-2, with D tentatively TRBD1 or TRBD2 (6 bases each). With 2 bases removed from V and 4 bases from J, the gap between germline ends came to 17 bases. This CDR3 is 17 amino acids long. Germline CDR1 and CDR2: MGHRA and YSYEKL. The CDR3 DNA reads TGCGCCAGCAGCCAACGGGGGCACGGGTTATCCACCGGGGAGCTGTTTTTT. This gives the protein CASSQRGHGLSTGELFF.

Here the CDR3 reads CASSLSVLAGHTNTGELFF. In nucleotides, the CDR3 is TGTGCCAGCAGTCTGTCTGTACTAGCGGGCCACACGAACACCGGGGAGCTGTTTTTT. V usage is TRBV12-3 or TRBV12-4 and J usage is TRBJ2-2, with TRBD2 matching over 9 bases. V shed 5 bases and J 0 bases; nucleotides not matched to a gene: 13. CDR3 length: 19 residues.

Written as DNA, the CDR3 is TGTGCCAGCAGCTTCGGGACTACTAAAGAGACCCAGTACTTC. Translation gives CASSFGTTKETQYF. The rearrangement links TRBV7-9 to TRBJ2-5; 7 bases are a match to TRBD2. Germline-derived CDR1 and CDR2 are SEHNR and FQNEAQ (reference sequence). The V segment lost 3 bases and the J segment 3 bases; nucleotides outside the gene matches: 4. The CDR3 has 14 residues.

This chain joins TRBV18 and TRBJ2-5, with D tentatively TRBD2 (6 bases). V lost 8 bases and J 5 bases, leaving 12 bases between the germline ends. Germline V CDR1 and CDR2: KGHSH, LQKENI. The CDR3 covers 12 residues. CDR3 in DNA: TGTGCCAGCAGCCCACGGGGGGAGACCCAGTACTTC. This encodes CASSPRGETQYF.

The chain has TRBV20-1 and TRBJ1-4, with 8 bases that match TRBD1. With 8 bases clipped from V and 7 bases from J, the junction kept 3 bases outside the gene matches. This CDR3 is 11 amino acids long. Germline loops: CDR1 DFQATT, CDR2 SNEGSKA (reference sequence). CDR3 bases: TGCAGTACAGGGGGAGGTGAAAAACTGTTTTTT. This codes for CSTGGGEKLFF.

The CDR3 region is CAWKRGGNYGYTF. Here the CDR3 DNA reads TGTGCCTGGAAACGCGGAGGGAACTATGGCTACACCTTC. The chain has TRBV30 and TRBJ1-2; no definite D call. The CDR3 runs to 13 residues. Trimming took off 4 bases at V and 2 bases at J, with 11 bases between the two ends. Looked up from germline, CDR1 is GTSNPN and CDR2 is SVGIG (reference sequence).

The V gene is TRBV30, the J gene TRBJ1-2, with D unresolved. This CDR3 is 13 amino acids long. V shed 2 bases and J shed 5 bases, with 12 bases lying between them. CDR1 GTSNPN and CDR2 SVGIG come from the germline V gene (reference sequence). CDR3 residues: CAWSQKLGYGYTF. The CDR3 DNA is TGTGCCTGGAGTCAGAAGCTGGGATATGGCTACACCTTC.

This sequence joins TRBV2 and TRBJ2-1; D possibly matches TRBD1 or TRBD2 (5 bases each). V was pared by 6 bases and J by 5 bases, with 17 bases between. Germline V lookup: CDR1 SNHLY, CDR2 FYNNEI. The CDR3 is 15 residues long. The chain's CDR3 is CASSPQRGNHNEQFF. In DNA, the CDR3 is TGTGCCAGCAGCCCCCAGAGGGGAAATCACAATGAGCAGTTCTTC.

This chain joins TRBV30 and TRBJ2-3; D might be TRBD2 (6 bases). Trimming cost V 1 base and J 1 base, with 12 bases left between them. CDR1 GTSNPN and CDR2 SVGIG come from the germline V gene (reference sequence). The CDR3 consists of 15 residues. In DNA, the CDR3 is TGTGCCTGGAGTGGGGACTCCTCTGGCACAGATACGCAGTATTTT. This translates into CAWSGDSSGTDTQYF.